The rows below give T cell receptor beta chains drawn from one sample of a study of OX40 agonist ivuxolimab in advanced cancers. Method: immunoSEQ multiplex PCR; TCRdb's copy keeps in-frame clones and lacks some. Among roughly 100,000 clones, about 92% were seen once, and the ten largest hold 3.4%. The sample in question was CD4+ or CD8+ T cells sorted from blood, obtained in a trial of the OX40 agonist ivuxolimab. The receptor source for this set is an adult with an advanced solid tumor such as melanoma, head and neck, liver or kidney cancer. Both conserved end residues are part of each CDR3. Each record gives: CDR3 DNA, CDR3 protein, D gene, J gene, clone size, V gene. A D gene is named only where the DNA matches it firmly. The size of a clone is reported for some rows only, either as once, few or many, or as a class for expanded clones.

CDR3 DNA: TGCGCCAGCAGTCGGGCGGGGCTAGCGTTTGACTCCTACGAGCAGTACTTC
CDR3 protein: CASSRAGLAFDSYEQYF
D gene: -
J gene: TRBJ2-7
clone size: -
V gene: TRBV10-2

CDR3 DNA: TGTGCCAGTAGTCGTAGCGGCGGGGGGTACGAGCAGTACTTC
CDR3 protein: CASSRSGGGYEQYF
D gene: TRBD2
J gene: TRBJ2-7
clone size: -
V gene: TRBV19

CDR3 DNA: TGTGCCATCGAAGGGGAGGACCGGACCTACAATGAGCAGTTCTTC
CDR3 protein: CAIEGEDRTYNEQFF
D gene: -
J gene: TRBJ2-1
clone size: -
V gene: TRBV2

CDR3 DNA: TGCGCCAGCAGCCAAGAAATACGAGGCGGTGTGCAGTACTTC
CDR3 protein: CASSQEIRGGVQYF
D gene: -
J gene: TRBJ2-7
clone size: -
V gene: TRBV4-1

CDR3 DNA: TGCGCCAGCAGCTTGGGCCCAGGCGATATCTACGAGCAGTACTTC
CDR3 protein: CASSLGPGDIYEQYF
D gene: -
J gene: TRBJ2-7
clone size: many
V gene: TRBV5-1

CDR3 DNA: TGTGCCAGCAGCTTAGCAGTTCCTAGCGCCTACACAGATACGCAGTATTTT
CDR3 protein: CASSLAVPSAYTDTQYF
D gene: -
J gene: TRBJ2-3
clone size: -
V gene: TRBV11-2

CDR3 DNA: TGTGCCAGCAGCTTGGGCGGATCTGGGGCCAACGTCCTGACTTTC
CDR3 protein: CASSLGGSGANVLTF
D gene: -
J gene: TRBJ2-6
clone size: -
V gene: TRBV5-5

CDR3 DNA: TGCGCCAGCAGCCAGAACAGGGCCTACGAGCAGTACTTC
CDR3 protein: CASSQNRAYEQYF
D gene: -
J gene: TRBJ2-7
clone size: once
V gene: TRBV4-3

CDR3 DNA: TGCGCCAGCAGCCAAGATGAGGGGGAAGCTTTCTTT
CDR3 protein: CASSQDEGEAFF
D gene: -
J gene: TRBJ1-1
clone size: -
V gene: TRBV4-3

CDR3 DNA: TGTGCCAGCAGTTTAGGTCTACCTGGGGCCAACGTCCTGACTTTC
CDR3 protein: CASSLGLPGANVLTF
D gene: -
J gene: TRBJ2-6
clone size: -
V gene: TRBV28

CDR3 DNA: TGTGCCAGTAGTATAGATCGGACTCTCGGGGAGCTGTTTTTT
CDR3 protein: CASSIDRTLGELFF
D gene: -
J gene: TRBJ2-2
clone size: once
V gene: TRBV19

CDR3 DNA: TGTGCCAGCAGTTTATTCGGGAACAGGGGCTTGTCGGCGAGAAATCTGTTTTTT
CDR3 protein: CASSLFGNRGLSARNLFF
D gene: TRBD1
J gene: TRBJ1-4
clone size: -
V gene: TRBV27

CDR3 DNA: TGCGCCAGCAGCCAAGCTAGCGGCTCTTACGAGCAGTACTTC
CDR3 protein: CASSQASGSYEQYF
D gene: TRBD2
J gene: TRBJ2-7
clone size: -
V gene: TRBV4-3

CDR3 DNA: TGTGCCAGCAGTTCGGGGCAGGGGGCAAACGAGCAGTACTTC
CDR3 protein: CASSSGQGANEQYF
D gene: TRBD1
J gene: TRBJ2-7
clone size: -
V gene: TRBV27

CDR3 DNA: TGTGCCAGCAGTTACTCGAAGTGGGGGGCCCAAGAGACCCAGTACTTC
CDR3 protein: CASSYSKWGAQETQYF
D gene: -
J gene: TRBJ2-5
clone size: -
V gene: TRBV6-5

CDR3 DNA: TGTGCCAGCAGTGAATATGAAGCGGTCCATGAGCAGTTCTTC
CDR3 protein: CASSEYEAVHEQFF
D gene: -
J gene: TRBJ2-1
clone size: -
V gene: TRBV25-1

CDR3 DNA: TGCGCCAGCAGCTGGGGACTGGACTACGAGCAGTACTTC
CDR3 protein: CASSWGLDYEQYF
D gene: -
J gene: TRBJ2-7
clone size: -
V gene: TRBV5-1

CDR3 DNA: TGTGCCATCAGTGACAGCCCGGAAAAACTGTTTTTT
CDR3 protein: CAISDSPEKLFF
D gene: -
J gene: TRBJ1-4
clone size: -
V gene: TRBV10-3

CDR3 DNA: TGTGCCAGCAGCTTTAGCGGGACATACGAGCAGTACTTC
CDR3 protein: CASSFSGTYEQYF
D gene: TRBD2
J gene: TRBJ2-7
clone size: -
V gene: TRBV7-9

CDR3 DNA: TGTGCCAGCAGCTTAGTAGCCACCGGGGAGCTGTTTTTT
CDR3 protein: CASSLVATGELFF
D gene: -
J gene: TRBJ2-2
clone size: -
V gene: TRBV7-6

CDR3 DNA: TGTGCCAGCAGTGAAGAATGGGTGAGGGAGCAGTACTTC
CDR3 protein: CASSEEWVREQYF
D gene: -
J gene: TRBJ2-7
clone size: once
V gene: TRBV6-1

CDR3 DNA: TGTGCCAGCAGTTTCGCCCGAAACAGGGACAGGGGCCTCAACGTCGAGCAGTACTTC
CDR3 protein: CASSFARNRDRGLNVEQYF
D gene: TRBD1
J gene: TRBJ2-7
clone size: -
V gene: TRBV27

CDR3 DNA: TGTGCCAGCAGCGGTGGGACTAGCGGATACTACGAGCAGTACTTC
CDR3 protein: CASSGGTSGYYEQYF
D gene: TRBD2
J gene: TRBJ2-7
clone size: -
V gene: TRBV9

CDR3 DNA: TGTGCCAGCAGCACGGGAGGGGGGAGTGACACCGGGGAGCTGTTTTTT
CDR3 protein: CASSTGGGSDTGELFF
D gene: TRBD2
J gene: TRBJ2-2
clone size: -
V gene: TRBV9

CDR3 DNA: TGTGCCAGCAGTTACTCGCCGACCGTTAATGAAAAACTGTTTTTT
CDR3 protein: CASSYSPTVNEKLFF
D gene: -
J gene: TRBJ1-4
clone size: -
V gene: TRBV6-5

CDR3 DNA: TGTGCCAGCAGCTCCCAAAAGGGGGCCTACGAGCAGTACTTC
CDR3 protein: CASSSQKGAYEQYF
D gene: -
J gene: TRBJ2-7
clone size: -
V gene: TRBV13

CDR3 DNA: TGCAGCGTTGGCCCGACCAAGAGGGGCTACACCTTC
CDR3 protein: CSVGPTKRGYTF
D gene: -
J gene: TRBJ1-2
clone size: -
V gene: TRBV29-1

CDR3 DNA: TGTGCCAGCAGGGGAATTGGCTACACCTTC
CDR3 protein: CASRGIGYTF
D gene: -
J gene: TRBJ1-2
clone size: -
V gene: TRBV6-6

CDR3 DNA: TGCGCCAGCAGCCAAGATCTTCCCCCCCAGAGGGATGAGCAGTTCTTC
CDR3 protein: CASSQDLPPQRDEQFF
D gene: -
J gene: TRBJ2-1
clone size: -
V gene: TRBV4-1

CDR3 DNA: TGTGCCAGCAGTGAGGTAGAAAGTCTGAACACTGAAGCTTTCTTT
CDR3 protein: CASSEVESLNTEAFF
D gene: -
J gene: TRBJ1-1
clone size: -
V gene: TRBV2

CDR3 DNA: TGTGCCAGCAGTTACTCTGGGGGCCCAAGTGGCGAGCAGTACTTC
CDR3 protein: CASSYSGGPSGEQYF
D gene: -
J gene: TRBJ2-7
clone size: -
V gene: TRBV6-5

CDR3 DNA: TGTGCCAGCAGTGAAGTCGGGTCGAGCTCCTACGAGCAGTACTTC
CDR3 protein: CASSEVGSSSYEQYF
D gene: -
J gene: TRBJ2-7
clone size: once
V gene: TRBV2

CDR3 DNA: TGTGCCAGCAGTCCCCGGGGTGGGTACACAGATACGCAGTATTTT
CDR3 protein: CASSPRGGYTDTQYF
D gene: -
J gene: TRBJ2-3
clone size: -
V gene: TRBV9

CDR3 DNA: TGTGCCAGCAGCACTACCCCCTCTGGAAACACCATATATTTT
CDR3 protein: CASSTTPSGNTIYF
D gene: -
J gene: TRBJ1-3
clone size: many
V gene: TRBV9

CDR3 DNA: TGTGCCAGCAGCGAACGGGACAGGCATTACGATGGCTACAATGAGCAGTTCTTC
CDR3 protein: CASSERDRHYDGYNEQFF
D gene: TRBD1
J gene: TRBJ2-1
clone size: -
V gene: TRBV9

CDR3 DNA: TGCGCCAGCAGCCTGCTGGGGGGGGCGAGCACCGGGGAGCTGTTTTTT
CDR3 protein: CASSLLGGASTGELFF
D gene: -
J gene: TRBJ2-2
clone size: -
V gene: TRBV4-1

CDR3 DNA: TGTGCCAGCAGTTCAGCCACAGGGGTAGGGGAGACCCAGTACTTC
CDR3 protein: CASSSATGVGETQYF
D gene: TRBD1
J gene: TRBJ2-5
clone size: -
V gene: TRBV27

CDR3 DNA: TGCGCCAGCTCAGGAGGGAATGAAAAACTGTTTTTT
CDR3 protein: CASSGGNEKLFF
D gene: -
J gene: TRBJ1-4
clone size: -
V gene: TRBV4-1

CDR3 DNA: TGTGCCAGCAGTACGGTGGTTCAGTATGGCTACACCTTC
CDR3 protein: CASSTVVQYGYTF
D gene: -
J gene: TRBJ1-2
clone size: -
V gene: TRBV6-5

CDR3 DNA: TGTGCCAGCAGCCAAGCCACACTTAGCACAGATACGCAGTATTTT
CDR3 protein: CASSQATLSTDTQYF
D gene: -
J gene: TRBJ2-3
clone size: -
V gene: TRBV14

CDR3 DNA: TGTGCCAGCAGCCAATTGGGCTCTGGGGCCAACGTCCTGACTTTC
CDR3 protein: CASSQLGSGANVLTF
D gene: -
J gene: TRBJ2-6
clone size: -
V gene: TRBV14

CDR3 DNA: TGTGCCAGCAGCTTACAGGGACTAGCGGACGAGCAGTACTTC
CDR3 protein: CASSLQGLADEQYF
D gene: TRBD2
J gene: TRBJ2-7
clone size: -
V gene: TRBV7-9

CDR3 DNA: TGTGCCAGCAGCCCCCTCGCGGGTGAGGAGACCCAGTACTTC
CDR3 protein: CASSPLAGEETQYF
D gene: -
J gene: TRBJ2-5
clone size: -
V gene: TRBV27

CDR3 DNA: TGTGCCAGCAGCTTAGCGGCTAGCGTGGAGACCCAGTACTTC
CDR3 protein: CASSLAASVETQYF
D gene: -
J gene: TRBJ2-5
clone size: -
V gene: TRBV7-9

CDR3 DNA: TGTGCCAGCAGCTTGAGAAGGGGGGAAGGTGAGCAGTTCTTC
CDR3 protein: CASSLRRGEGEQFF
D gene: -
J gene: TRBJ2-1
clone size: -
V gene: TRBV7-9

CDR3 DNA: TGTGCCAGCAATGAGGGAACCTACGAGCAGTACTTC
CDR3 protein: CASNEGTYEQYF
D gene: -
J gene: TRBJ2-7
clone size: -
V gene: TRBV2

CDR3 DNA: TGCGCCAGCAGCCACCGCGCGGGAGGGAGCGCCTACGAGCAGTACTTC
CDR3 protein: CASSHRAGGSAYEQYF
D gene: TRBD2
J gene: TRBJ2-7
clone size: -
V gene: TRBV4-1

CDR3 DNA: TGTGCCAGCAACAGGGGGACAGGGGTGAACACTGAAGCTTTCTTT
CDR3 protein: CASNRGTGVNTEAFF
D gene: TRBD1
J gene: TRBJ1-1
clone size: -
V gene: TRBV19

CDR3 DNA: TGTGCCAGCAGCTTGCAGCGGTCACCTAATTCACCCCTCCACTTT
CDR3 protein: CASSLQRSPNSPLHF
D gene: -
J gene: TRBJ1-6
clone size: few
V gene: TRBV5-4

CDR3 DNA: TGTGCCAGCAGTGGGTCAGGGGGCGCGTCGGGGGAGCTGTTTTTT
CDR3 protein: CASSGSGGASGELFF
D gene: TRBD1
J gene: TRBJ2-2
clone size: -
V gene: TRBV6-5

CDR3 DNA: TGCGCCAGCAGTGAGTCGTTCATGGGGTCTAACTATGGCTACACCTTC
CDR3 protein: CASSESFMGSNYGYTF
D gene: -
J gene: TRBJ1-2
clone size: -
V gene: TRBV10-2